Listed here is a single T cell receptor beta chain. What it binds is unknown. For TCRbeta, the library was prepared with unique molecular identifiers. TCRdb processed the PCR reads anew with MiXCR; each CDR3 protein has one entry. Among roughly 790,000 distinct CDR3 sequences listed, approximately 15% were seen once. The sample comes from a study of T-cell reconstitution after alpha-beta-depleted transplantation in children. CDR3 size: 14 residues. The germline gives CDR1 SGHRS, CDR2 YFSETQ. V was trimmed by 0 bases and J by 6 bases, leaving 13 bases between them. Study results and caveats: High day-60 TCRbeta diversity in some patients came from surviving recipient T cells and thymic progenitors. Reportedly, alpha-beta T cells present about two months post-transplant originated from several hundred expanded clones of graft origin.

V and J are TRBV5-1 and TRBJ2-7, with a possible D match to TRBD1 (6 bases). The source was PBMCs, mostly from graft donor cells, collected 360 days after TCRalphabeta/CD19-depleted stem cell transplant. This TCR was sampled from a male patient under 18 who had a stem cell transplant for acute lymphoblastic leukemia, so the T cells may come from the graft donor. For the CDR3, the DNA is TGCGCCAGCAGCTTGGAACAGGGAGAGGTCGAGCAGTACTTC. Its translation: CASSLEQGEVEQYF.